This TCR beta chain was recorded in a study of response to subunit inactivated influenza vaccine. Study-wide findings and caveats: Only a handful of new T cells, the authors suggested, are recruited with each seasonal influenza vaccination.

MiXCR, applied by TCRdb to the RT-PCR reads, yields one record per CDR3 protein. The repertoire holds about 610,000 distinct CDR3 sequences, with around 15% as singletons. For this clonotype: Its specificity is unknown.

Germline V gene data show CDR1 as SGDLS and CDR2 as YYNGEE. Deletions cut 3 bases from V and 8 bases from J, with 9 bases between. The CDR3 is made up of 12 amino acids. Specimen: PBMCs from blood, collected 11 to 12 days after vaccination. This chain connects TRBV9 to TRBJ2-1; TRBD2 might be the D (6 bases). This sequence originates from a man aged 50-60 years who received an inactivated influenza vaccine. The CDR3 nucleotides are TGTGCCAGCAGCGCCCCTAGCGATGAGCAGTTCTTC. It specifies CASSAPSDEQFF.